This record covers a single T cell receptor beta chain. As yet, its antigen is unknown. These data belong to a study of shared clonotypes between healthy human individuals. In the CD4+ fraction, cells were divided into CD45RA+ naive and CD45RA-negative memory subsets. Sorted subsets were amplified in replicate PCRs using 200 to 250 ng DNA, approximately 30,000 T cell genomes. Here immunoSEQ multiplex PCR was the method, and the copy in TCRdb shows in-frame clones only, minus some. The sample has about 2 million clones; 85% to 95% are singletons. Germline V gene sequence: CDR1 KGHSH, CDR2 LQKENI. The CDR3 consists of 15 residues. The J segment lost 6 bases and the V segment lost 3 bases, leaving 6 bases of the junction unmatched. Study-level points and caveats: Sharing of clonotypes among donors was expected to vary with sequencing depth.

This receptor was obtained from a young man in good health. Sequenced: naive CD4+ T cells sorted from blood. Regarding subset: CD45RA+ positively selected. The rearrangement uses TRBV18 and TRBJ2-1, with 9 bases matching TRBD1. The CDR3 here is CASSPGRTGANEQFF. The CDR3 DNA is TGTGCCAGCTCACCTGGCAGGACAGGGGCCAATGAGCAGTTCTTC.